The 18 T cell receptor beta chains below all came from one sample that was sequenced in a study of response to subunit inactivated influenza vaccine. TCRdb re-called the RT-PCR reads with MiXCR, one entry per CDR3 protein. The sample yields 650,000 to 850,000 distinct CDR3 sequences, approximately 14% seen once. The sequences come from PBMCs from blood, collected roughly 15 days before vaccination. These receptors were taken from a middle-aged man who received an inactivated influenza vaccine.

There are a few counts of this clonotype. V usage is TRBV5-1 and J usage is TRBJ2-7; D gene uncertain. The CDR3 is made up of 14 amino acids. The V end was cut by 3 bases, the J end by 3 bases, with 13 bases between. Germline V gene sequence: CDR1 SGHRS, CDR2 YFSETQ. CDR3 sequence reads: CASSSGWADYEQYF. As DNA, the CDR3 is TGCGCCAGCAGCTCGGGCTGGGCCGACTACGAGCAGTACTTC.

The rearrangement uses TRBV20-1 and TRBJ2-5, with 12 bases fitting TRBD2. From germline, CDR1 is DFQATT and CDR2 SNEGSKA (reference sequence). The V segment lost 3 bases and the J segment 5 bases; nucleotides outside the gene matches: 7. The CDR3 loop spans 15 amino acids. CDR3 protein: CSARTSGRGWETQYF. CDR3 coding DNA: TGCAGTGCTAGGACTAGCGGGAGAGGTTGGGAGACCCAGTACTTC.

Regarding this clonotype: The junction departs from the called germline gene at one end, perhaps through a read error. The rearrangement links TRBV7-7 to TRBJ2-3; D is unresolved. CDR1 SSHAT and CDR2 FNYEAQ come from the germline V gene (reference sequence). The CDR3 extends over 12 amino acids. The CDR3 region is CASSLVSLTQYF. The CDR3 DNA follows: TGTGCTAGCAGCTTAGTTTCCCTGACGCAGTATTTT.

The V and J genes are TRBV29-1 and TRBJ1-1; no clear D gene. The germline V and J ends were trimmed by 5 bases and 1 base, with 5 bases remaining between them. The CDR3 loop spans 11 amino acids. Germline-derived CDR1 and CDR2 are SQVTM and ANQGSEA. CDR3 nucleotide sequence: TGCAGCGTTAAGTCGAACACTGAAGCTTTCTTT. Its protein product is CSVKSNTEAFF.

This clonotype was seen repeatedly, ten times or more. The chain recombines TRBV3-1 with TRBJ2-7; TRBD1 might be the D (6 bases). The germline V gene encodes CDR1 LGHDT and CDR2 YNNKEL (reference sequence). This CDR3 comprises 12 residues. Trimming shortened V by 6 bases and J by 2 bases, and 8 bases separated the two germline ends. Here the CDR3 reads CASSRTAYEQYF. CDR3 nucleotide sequence: TGTGCCAGCAGTCGGACAGCCTACGAGCAGTACTTC.

The chain couples TRBV29-1 to TRBJ2-1; D is ambiguous. The CDR3 spans 11 residues. Trimming stripped 1 base from V and 9 bases from J, with 7 bases between. Germline assignment: CDR1 SQVTM and CDR2 ANQGSEA. The CDR3: CSVEGVGEQFF. CDR3 in DNA: TGCAGCGTTGAAGGGGTTGGTGAGCAGTTCTTC.

This clonotype turned up a few times. The chain is built from TRBV7-2 and TRBJ2-3; 7 positions match TRBD1. CDR3 length: 15 amino acids. Losses at the gene ends were 6 bases for V and 7 bases for J; bases not matched to a gene: 13. Germline lookup yields CDR1 SGHTA and CDR2 FQGNSA. The CDR3: CASRSRDSSINTQYF. Written as DNA, the CDR3 is TGTGCCAGCAGATCCCGGGACAGTAGCATTAATACGCAGTATTTT. The entire variable domain, with the rest obtained from reference TRBV7-2 and TRBJ2-3, is as follows: GAGVSQSPSNKVTEKGKDVELRCDPISGHTALYWYRQSLGQGLEFLIYFQGNSAPDKSGLPSDRFSAERTGGSVSTLTIQRTQQEDSAVYLCASRSRDSSINTQYFGPGTRLTVL.

This rearrangement joins TRBV3-1 to TRBJ2-3; D not certain. Trimming removed 0 bases at V and 2 bases at J, with 9 bases between. Germline CDR1 reads LGHDT; CDR2 reads YNNKEL (reference sequence). This CDR3 comprises 15 residues. In nucleotides, the CDR3 is TGTGCCAGCAGCCAAGAAACCCGAGACACAGATACGCAGTATTTT. Its translation: CASSQETRDTDTQYF.

In its sample, this clonotype was seen a few times. This chain connects TRBV2 to TRBJ2-7; 9 positions match TRBD1. The V segment lost 6 bases and the J segment 3 bases; nucleotides outside the gene matches: 6. The germline V gene has CDR1 SNHLY and CDR2 FYNNEI. This CDR3 comprises 14 residues. The CDR3 sequence is CASRPGTGNYEQYF. CDR3 bases: TGTGCCAGCAGACCCGGGACAGGGAACTACGAGCAGTACTTC.

Comment on this clonotype: At one end, the junction sequence differs from germline, possibly due to a read error. The rearrangement uses TRBV11-1 and TRBJ2-3; 7 nucleotides line up with TRBD2. CDR1 is SGHAT, CDR2 FQDESV, per germline (reference sequence). This CDR3 is 20 amino acids long. DNA of the CDR3: TGTGCCAGCAGCTTAGAGGTTACGGCGGGAGAGATATTTAGCACACATACGCAGTATTTT. Translating gives CASSLEVTAGEIFSTHTQYF.

V is TRBV30 and J is TRBJ1-1, with 7 positions matching TRBD1. Trimming removed 3 bases from V and 11 bases from J; junction bases left unmatched: 12. The CDR3 runs 13 residues. Per germline, CDR1 GTSNPN and CDR2 SVGIG (reference sequence). CDR3 nucleotides: TGTGCCTGGAGCCAGGGACAGATATTTACGGCTTTCTTT. This translates into CAWSQGQIFTAFF.

In its sample, this clonotype was seen a few times. DNA of the CDR3: TGCAGTGCTAGACGACCCGGGACAGCGAATGAAAAACTGTTTTTT. It is translated as CSARRPGTANEKLFF. The J gene is TRBJ1-4, the V gene TRBV20-1; 7 nucleotides agree with TRBD1. The length of the CDR3 is 15 residues. The V gene end was trimmed by 2 bases and the J gene end by 5 bases; junction bases not matched to a gene: 8. Germline CDR1 reads DFQATT; CDR2 reads SNEGSKA (reference sequence).

This clonotype came up a few times. This chain connects TRBV3-1 to TRBJ2-4, with D possibly being TRBD1 (5 bases). The germline V gene encodes CDR1 LGHDT and CDR2 YNNKEL (reference sequence). V lost 1 base and J lost 5, with 15 bases in between. The CDR3 runs 16 residues. This chain's CDR3 is CASSQVLWQGQNIQYF. CDR3 nucleotide sequence: TGTGCCAGCAGCCAAGTCCTATGGCAGGGTCAAAACATTCAGTACTTC.

There are a few counts of this clonotype. J is TRBJ1-4 and V is TRBV7-2; 8 nucleotides align to TRBD1. The J segment lost 8 bases and the V segment lost 5 bases, leaving 7 bases of the junction unmatched. This CDR3 has 14 amino acids. In germline, CDR1 is SGHTA, CDR2 FQGNSA. CDR3 bases: TGTGCCAGCAGCCTAACCAGGGGGCCGGAAAAACTGTTTTTT. Protein sequence: CASSLTRGPEKLFF.

In the case of this clonotype: The junction does not match germline at one end; this may be a read error. The J gene is TRBJ2-3, the V gene TRBV28, with D perhaps assigned TRBD1 or TRBD2 (5 bases each). CDR1 and CDR2 from the germline V gene are MDHEN and SYDVKM. The CDR3 is 12 residues long. CDR3 nucleotides: TGTGCCAGCAGTCTCTGGGGGTTCGCACATTCTTTT. Protein: CASSLWGFAHSF.

The chain recombines TRBV27 with TRBJ2-3, with D possibly matching TRBD2 (6 bases). CDR1 is MNHEY, CDR2 SMNVEV, per germline (reference sequence). The V end was cut by 5 bases, the J end by 5 bases, with 20 bases between. The CDR3 runs to 16 residues. In DNA, the CDR3 is TGTGCCAGCAGTGTAACTAGCCGACAAAGGGTAGATACGCAGTATTTT. Translation gives CASSVTSRQRVDTQYF.

This clonotype was detected ten times or more. V gene TRBV10-3 combines with J gene TRBJ2-3, with D possibly being TRBD1 or TRBD2 (5 bases each). There are 16 residues in the CDR3. Trimming cost V 3 bases and J 0 bases, with 13 bases left between them. Germline-derived CDR1 and CDR2 are ENHRY and SYGVKD. This CDR3 reads CAISDRRDLSTDTQYF. CDR3 DNA: TGTGCCATCAGTGATCGCCGGGACCTTAGCACAGATACGCAGTATTTT.

This clonotype has only a few counts. The J gene is TRBJ2-5, the V gene TRBV12-3 or TRBV12-4, with 10 bases lining up with TRBD2. The CDR3 length is 15 residues. With V trimmed by 6 bases and J by 7 bases, 11 bases remained unmatched. Written as DNA, the CDR3 is TGTGCCAGCAGCCAGATGCTAGCGGGGGATGGGACCCAGTACTTC. Protein product: CASSQMLAGDGTQYF.